These 13 T cell receptor beta chains were all obtained from the same sample, sequenced in a study of T cell repertoires in cytomegalovirus infection (dated by TCRdb to about 2019). This specimen's treatment or condition label, interpreted: in vitro stimulation with specific CMV peptide epitopes to enrich CMV-specific T cells. No cognate antigen is known for these TCRs. TCRdb shows the sequencer as Illumina HiSeq 1500. In-frame beta chains were kept once TCRdb had trimmed the public reads at Q25 with fastp and called clones with MiXCR. Under each unique CDR3 protein, matching rows form one entry showing the most common genes and DNA. For this sample the table gives under 200,000 distinct CDR3 sequences, of which less than 25% were detected only once. Of the sample, roughly 25% falls within the top ten clones. The source was CD8+ T cells from cultured PBMCs, collected from culture after CMV antigen stimulation. The origin of the receptors is a human donor in good health (CMV status not recorded). Some clones in this sample may be carry-over from other donors' samples.

In its sample, this clonotype was seen a few times. The chain carries TRBV12-3 or TRBV12-4 and TRBJ1-2, with D hard to call. V was pared by 8 bases and J by 6 bases, with 16 bases between. The CDR3 runs to 13 residues. CDR3 amino acids: CASGQGLRNGYTF. CDR3 in DNA: TGTGCCAGCGGTCAAGGGCTGAGGAATGGCTACACCTTC.

This clonotype showed up just a few times. The chain employs TRBV7-2 and TRBJ2-5; D may match TRBD1 or TRBD2 (6 bases each). The V gene's germline CDR1 is SGHTA and CDR2 FQGNSA. Between the trimmed V and J ends, which lost 5 bases and 4 bases, there was a span of 17 bases. This CDR3 is 15 amino acids long. This chain's CDR3 is CASSPAGGTGETQYF. In DNA form, the CDR3 reads TGTGCCAGCAGCCCGGCCGGGGGCACGGGAGAGACCCAGTACTTC.

This clonotype is medium-sized (0.01 to 0.1%) within its sample. The rearrangement uses TRBV7-8 and TRBJ2-3; no clear D. V was pared by 2 bases and J by 1 base, with 13 bases between. Germline CDR1 is SGHVS and CDR2 is FQNEAQ. The CDR3 spans 16 residues. The CDR3 DNA reads TGTGCCAGCAGCTTACAGTTAAGGACGGGCACAGATACGCAGTATTTT. Its translation is CASSLQLRTGTDTQYF.

The J gene is TRBJ2-1, the V gene TRBV11-2; D not resolved. V shed 2 bases and J shed 0 bases, with 11 bases lying between them. Germline CDR1 reads SGHAT; CDR2 reads FQNNGV. This CDR3 has 16 amino acids. In nucleotides, the CDR3 is TGTGCCAGCAGCTTATACGGTCCGCGCTCCTACAATGAGCAGTTCTTC. Translating gives CASSLYGPRSYNEQFF.

This clonotype was seen a handful of times. The CDR3, as DNA: TGTGCCAGCAGTCCTAACATGGGGGGGGCGCAAAACACTGAAGCTTTCTTT. Translating gives CASSPNMGGAQNTEAFF. The chain combines TRBV27 with TRBJ1-1, with D possibly being TRBD1 (6 bases). Germline values: CDR1 MNHEY, CDR2 SMNVEV (reference sequence). CDR3 size: 17 residues. V dropped 5 bases and J dropped 2 bases, with 21 bases sitting between them.

CDR3 sequence reads: CASSSPRQGQETQYF. The CDR3 region has the DNA TGTGCCAGCAGCTCGCCTCGACAGGGACAAGAGACCCAGTACTTC. V and J are TRBV5-6 and TRBJ2-5; 7 bases map to TRBD1. This CDR3 is 15 amino acids long. V was clipped by 3 bases and J by 2 bases; unmatched bases: 7. Looked up from germline, CDR1 is SGHDT and CDR2 is YYEEEE.

In its sample, this clonotype was seen a few times. This rearrangement joins TRBV6-2 or TRBV6-3 to TRBJ2-7, with 7 bases identical to TRBD1. The V gene end was trimmed by 2 bases and the J gene end by 2 bases; junction bases not matched to a gene: 3. The CDR3 has 14 amino acids. The V gene's germline CDR1 is MNHEY and CDR2 SVGEGT. CDR3 region: CASSYIQGTYEQYF. In DNA, the CDR3 is TGTGCCAGCAGTTACATACAGGGGACCTACGAGCAGTACTTC.

J is TRBJ2-7 and V is TRBV4-1; D is perhaps TRBD1 (6 bases). Germline V gene lookup returns CDR1 MGHRA and CDR2 YSYEKL. The V and J ends lost 5 bases and 7 bases respectively, with 24 bases between them. CDR3 length: 16 amino acids. CDR3 nucleotide sequence: TGCGCCAGCAGCTCTCCCCCACAGGGTCCCCTGGGAGAGCAGTACTTC. Translated, it gives CASSSPPQGPLGEQYF.

This clonotype occurred a few times. The chain couples TRBV7-2 to TRBJ1-1, with TRBD1 matching 9 bases. V shed 5 bases, J shed 0 bases, and the junction held 7 bases outside the gene matches. The CDR3 runs to 16 residues. CDR1 is SGHTA and CDR2 is FQGNSA in the germline V gene. The CDR3 DNA sequence: TGTGCCAGCAGCCTAAACAGGGGGCAGTTGAACACTGAAGCTTTCTTT. Amino acids: CASSLNRGQLNTEAFF.

The chain has TRBV6-5 and TRBJ2-5; 7 bases line up with TRBD2. The CDR3 is made up of 18 amino acids. CDR1 is MNHEY, CDR2 SVGAGI, per germline. V gave up 6 bases and J gave up 1 base; unmatched junction bases: 17. The CDR3 sequence: CASSLPEAGVHFQETQYF. The CDR3 nucleotides are TGTGCCAGCAGCCTACCCGAGGCGGGGGTCCACTTCCAAGAGACCCAGTACTTC.

This clonotype was detected a few times. This chain joins TRBV6-6 and TRBJ1-6; no reliable D call. In germline, CDR1 is MNHNY, CDR2 SVGAGI (reference sequence). This CDR3 spans 14 amino acids. The ends were cut back, 2 bases at V and 5 bases at J, with 7 bases in the middle. CDR3 in amino acids: CASSYGQDNSPLHF. DNA for the CDR3: TGTGCCAGCAGTTACGGGCAGGATAATTCACCCCTCCACTTT.

V gene TRBV19 combines with J gene TRBJ1-1; weak D call: TRBD1 (6 bases). Trimming shortened V by 3 bases and J by 0 bases, and 11 bases separated the two germline ends. Looked up from germline, CDR1 is LNHDA and CDR2 is SQIVND (reference sequence). The CDR3 has 15 amino acids. Written as DNA, the CDR3 is TGTGCCAGTAGTATCTTGGACAGAGTGAACACTGAAGCTTTCTTT. It translates to CASSILDRVNTEAFF.

The J gene is TRBJ2-7, the V gene TRBV6-1, with D possibly matching TRBD1 (6 bases). Germline assignment: CDR1 MNHNS and CDR2 SASEGT. Trimming took off 3 bases at V and 2 bases at J, with 14 bases between the two ends. The CDR3 totals 15 residues. CDR3 sequence: CASSDPDRPAYEQYF. In nucleotides, the CDR3 is TGTGCCAGCAGTGATCCGGACAGACCTGCCTACGAGCAGTACTTC.